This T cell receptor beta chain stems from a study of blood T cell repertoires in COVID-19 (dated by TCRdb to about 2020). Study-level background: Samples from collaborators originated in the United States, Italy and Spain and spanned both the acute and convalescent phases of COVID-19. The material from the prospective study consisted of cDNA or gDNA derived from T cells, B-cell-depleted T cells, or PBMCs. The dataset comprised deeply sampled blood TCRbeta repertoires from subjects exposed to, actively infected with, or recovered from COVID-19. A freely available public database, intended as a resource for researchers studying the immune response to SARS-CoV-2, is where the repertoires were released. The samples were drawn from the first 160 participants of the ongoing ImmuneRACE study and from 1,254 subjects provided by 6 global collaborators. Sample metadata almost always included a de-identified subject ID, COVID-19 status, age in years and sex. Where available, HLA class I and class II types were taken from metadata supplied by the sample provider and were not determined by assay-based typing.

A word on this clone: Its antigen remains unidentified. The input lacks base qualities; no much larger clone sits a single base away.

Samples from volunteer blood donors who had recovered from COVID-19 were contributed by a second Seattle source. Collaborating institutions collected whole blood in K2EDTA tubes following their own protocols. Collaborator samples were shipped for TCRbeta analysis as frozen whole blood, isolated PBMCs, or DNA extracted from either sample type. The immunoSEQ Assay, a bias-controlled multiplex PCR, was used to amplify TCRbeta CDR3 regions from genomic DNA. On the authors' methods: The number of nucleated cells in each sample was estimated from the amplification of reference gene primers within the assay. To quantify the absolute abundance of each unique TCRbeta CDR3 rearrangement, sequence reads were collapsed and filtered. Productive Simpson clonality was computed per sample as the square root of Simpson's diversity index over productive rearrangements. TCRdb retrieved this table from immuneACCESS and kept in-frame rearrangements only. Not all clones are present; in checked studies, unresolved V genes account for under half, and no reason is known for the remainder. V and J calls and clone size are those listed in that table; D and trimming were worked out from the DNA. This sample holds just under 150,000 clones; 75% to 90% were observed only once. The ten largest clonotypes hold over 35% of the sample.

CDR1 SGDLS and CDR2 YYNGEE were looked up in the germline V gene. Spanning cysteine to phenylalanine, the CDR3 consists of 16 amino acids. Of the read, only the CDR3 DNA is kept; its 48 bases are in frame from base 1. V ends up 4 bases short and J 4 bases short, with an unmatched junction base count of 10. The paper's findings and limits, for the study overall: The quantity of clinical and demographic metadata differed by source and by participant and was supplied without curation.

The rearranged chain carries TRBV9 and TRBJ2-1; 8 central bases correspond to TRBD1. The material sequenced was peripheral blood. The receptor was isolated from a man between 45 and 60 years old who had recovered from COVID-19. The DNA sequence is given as TGTGCCAGCAGCTTAACCGGGACAGGAGGATACAATGAGCAGTTCTTC. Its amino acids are CASSLTGTGGYNEQFF.